These 6 T cell receptor beta chains came from one sample sequenced in a study of blood T cell repertoires in COVID-19. TCRdb keeps only in-frame clones here, not all; method: immunoSEQ multiplex PCR. In the table there are hundreds of thousands of clones, 75% to 90% of which are singletons. The sequenced sample was peripheral blood. These receptors were collected from a man in his late teens or twenties with active or convalescent COVID-19.

This sequence joins TRBV28 and TRBJ1-2; a possible D gene is TRBD1 (6 bases). The V end was cut by 1 base, the J end by 2 bases, with 8 bases between. The CDR3 sequence is 14 residues long. The germline CDR1 and CDR2 sequences are MDHEN and SYDVKM. The CDR3 spells CASSLYTGNYGYTF. For the CDR3, the DNA is TGTGCCAGCAGTTTATATACAGGGAACTATGGCTACACCTTC.

The V call is TRBV5-8, the J call TRBJ1-2; no clear D. The length of the CDR3 is 15 residues. CDR1 is SGHTS and CDR2 is YDEGEE in the germline V gene. The V end lost 7 bases, the J end lost 2 bases, and 18 bases lay between the germline ends. CDR3 coding DNA: TGTGCCAGCTCCCCTTACGGATCCGGGAACTATGGCTACACCTTC. Encoded protein: CASSPYGSGNYGYTF. The full variable domain, with the rest looked up from reference TRBV5-8 and TRBJ1-2, is EAGVTQSPTHLIKTRGQQATLRCSPISGHTSVYWYQQALGLGLQFLLWYDEGEERNRGNFPPRFSGRQFPNYSSELNVNALELEDSALYLCASSPYGSGNYGYTFGSGTRLTVV.

The J gene is TRBJ2-6, the V gene TRBV2, with TRBD2 matching over 14 bases. The V and J ends lost 5 bases and 4 bases, in that order; junction bases with no gene match: 7. Per germline, CDR1 SNHLY and CDR2 FYNNEI. This CDR3 has 18 residues. The CDR3 region is CASSSGLAGVGGANVLTF. In DNA form, the CDR3 reads TGTGCCAGCAGTTCGGGACTAGCGGGAGTCGGGGGGGCCAACGTCCTGACTTTC.

The chain uses TRBV7-8 and TRBJ2-5, with a tentative D call TRBD2 (5 bases). The germline V and J ends were trimmed by 1 base and 3 bases, with 18 bases remaining between them. Germline V gives CDR1 SGHVS, CDR2 FQNEAQ. The CDR3 spans 17 residues. CDR3 region: CASSLENSEVLEETQYF. The CDR3 DNA reads TGTGCCAGCAGCTTAGAGAATAGCGAGGTTTTAGAAGAGACCCAGTACTTC.

As regards this clone: The sample has other DNA sequences that encode this CDR3 too. J is TRBJ2-7 and V is TRBV7-9; no reliable D call. Trimming pared 5 bases from V and 1 base from J, leaving 9 bases between. CDR1 and CDR2 from the germline V gene are SEHNR and FQNEAQ (reference sequence). This CDR3 contains 13 residues. The CDR3 DNA reads TGTGCCAGCAGCCCGACATCTTCCTACGAGCAGTACTTC. This codes for CASSPTSSYEQYF.

The chain links TRBV7-9 to TRBJ2-5; D gene ambiguous. Looked up from germline, CDR1 is SEHNR and CDR2 is FQNEAQ (reference sequence). The CDR3 sequence is 12 residues long. The V end lost 5 bases, the J end lost 5 bases, and 9 bases lay between the germline ends. Written as DNA, the CDR3 is TGTGCCAGCAGCCATTTGGGCGAGACCCAGTACTTC. This gives the protein CASSHLGETQYF. The full variable domain, with the rest looked up from reference TRBV7-9 and TRBJ2-5, is DTGVSQNPRHKITKRGQNVTFRCDPISEHNRLYWYRQTLGQGPEFLTYFQNEAQLEKSRLLSDRFSAERPKGSFSTLEIQRTEQGDSAMYLCASSHLGETQYFGPGTRLLVL.